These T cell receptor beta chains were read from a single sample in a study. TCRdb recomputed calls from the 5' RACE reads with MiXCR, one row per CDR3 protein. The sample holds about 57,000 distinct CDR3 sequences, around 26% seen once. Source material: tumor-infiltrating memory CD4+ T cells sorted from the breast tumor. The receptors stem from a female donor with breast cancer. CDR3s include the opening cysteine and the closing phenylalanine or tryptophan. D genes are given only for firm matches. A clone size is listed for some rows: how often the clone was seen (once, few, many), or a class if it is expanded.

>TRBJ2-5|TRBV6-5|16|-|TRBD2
TGTGCCAGCAGTTACAGTCGGACTAGTGGGGAGGAGACCCAGTACTTC
CASSYSRTSGEETQYF
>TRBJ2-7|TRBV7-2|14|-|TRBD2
TGTGCCAGCAGCTTACTGGGACTATCCTACGAGCAGTACTTC
CASSLLGLSYEQYF
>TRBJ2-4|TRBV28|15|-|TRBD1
TGTGCCAGCAGTTTATCGGGGACAGGGGGCGGCATTCAGTACTTC
CASSLSGTGGGIQYF
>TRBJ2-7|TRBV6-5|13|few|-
TGTGCCAGCAGGACCGGGACAGCGGGCGAGCAGTACTTC
CASRTGTAGEQYF
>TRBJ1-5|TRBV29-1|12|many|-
TGCAGCGCGTCGGATAGCAATCAGCCCCAGCATTTT
CSASDSNQPQHF
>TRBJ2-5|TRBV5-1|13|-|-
TGCGCCAGCAGACCGGGGTATCAAGAGACCCAGTACTTC
CASRPGYQETQYF
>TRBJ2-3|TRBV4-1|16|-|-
TGCGCCAGCAGCCAAGAGTGGGAGCGGGGCACAGATACGCAGTATTTT
CASSQEWERGTDTQYF
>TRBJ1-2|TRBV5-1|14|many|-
TGCGCCAGCAGCCCCCAGGCCCGGGGGGAAGGCTACACCTTC
CASSPQARGEGYTF
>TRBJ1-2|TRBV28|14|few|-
TGTGCCAGCAGCAGGCAGCAAAGAGCAGGTGGCTACACCTTC
CASSRQQRAGGYTF
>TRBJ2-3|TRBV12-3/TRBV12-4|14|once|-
TGTGCCAGCACCCCGGGACCATACACAGATACGCAGTATTTT
CASTPGPYTDTQYF
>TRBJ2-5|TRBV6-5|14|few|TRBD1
TGTGCCAGCAGGACGACAGGGGTTATTGAGACCCAGTACTTC
CASRTTGVIETQYF
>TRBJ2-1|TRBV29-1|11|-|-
TGCAGCGGACTAGTCTCAAATGAGCAGTTCTTC
CSGLVSNEQFF
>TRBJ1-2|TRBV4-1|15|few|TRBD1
TGCGCCAGCAGCCACCGAACAGGGGGTGACTATGGCTACACCTTC
CASSHRTGGDYGYTF
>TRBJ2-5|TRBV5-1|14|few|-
TGCGCCAGCAGCTCGTCGGTTGTACAAGAGACCCAGTACTTC
CASSSSVVQETQYF
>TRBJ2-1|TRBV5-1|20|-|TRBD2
TGCGCCAGCAGTTACAGGGAAAAGGCTAGCGGGAGGAGTAGCTACAATGAGCAGTTCTTC
CASSYREKASGRSSYNEQFF
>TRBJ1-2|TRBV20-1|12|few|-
TGCAGTGCTAGACACGGGGGGGTGGTGTACACCTTC
CSARHGGVVYTF
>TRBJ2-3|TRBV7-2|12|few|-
TGTGCCAGCGCTCTTCGCCGGGATACGCAGTATTTT
CASALRRDTQYF
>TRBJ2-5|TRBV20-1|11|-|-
TGCAGTGCTACTCACCAAGAGACCCAGTACTTC
CSATHQETQYF
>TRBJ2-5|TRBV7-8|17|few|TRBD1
TGTGCCAGCAGCCAGATAACGAGACGGGACAGGGCAGAGACCCAGTACTTC
CASSQITRRDRAETQYF
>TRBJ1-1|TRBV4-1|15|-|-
TGCGCCAGCAGCCAAGCAGGACAGCTGAACACTGAAGCTTTCTTT
CASSQAGQLNTEAFF
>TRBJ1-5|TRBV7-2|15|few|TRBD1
TGTGCCAGCAGCTCCCAGACAGGGACCCTCCAGCCCCAGCATTTT
CASSSQTGTLQPQHF
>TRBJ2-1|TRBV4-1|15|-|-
TGCGCCAGCAGTTATGGGCCTGAACCTTACAATGAGCAGTTCTTC
CASSYGPEPYNEQFF
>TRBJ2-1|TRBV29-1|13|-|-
TGCAGCTTTCAAGGGGGGGTCCTCAATGAGCAGTTCTTC
CSFQGGVLNEQFF
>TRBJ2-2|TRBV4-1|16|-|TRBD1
TGCGCCAGCAGCGAACGTGGACAGGGGAACACCGGGGAGCTGTTTTTT
CASSERGQGNTGELFF
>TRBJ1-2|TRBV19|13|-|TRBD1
TGTGCCAGTACCACACAGGGGGCTGCAGGCTACACCTTC
CASTTQGAAGYTF
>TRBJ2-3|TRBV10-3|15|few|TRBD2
TGTGCCATCAGTGAGCGGGGGGAGAGCACAGATACGCAGTATTTT
CAISERGESTDTQYF
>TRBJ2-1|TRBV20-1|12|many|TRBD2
TGCAGTGCTAGAACTAGCGGGCCAGAGGTGTTCTTC
CSARTSGPEVFF
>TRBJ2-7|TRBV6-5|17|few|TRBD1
TGTGCCAGCAGTTACACCGGGACAGGGGCCTTCTCCTACGAGCAGTACTTC
CASSYTGTGAFSYEQYF
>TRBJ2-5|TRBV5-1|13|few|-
TGCGCCAGCCGCCGGGACTCGCAAGAGACCCAGTACTTC
CASRRDSQETQYF
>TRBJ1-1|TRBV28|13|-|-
TGTGCCAGCAGAGCTACAGTTGGTGGTGAAGCTTCCTTT
CASRATVGGEASF
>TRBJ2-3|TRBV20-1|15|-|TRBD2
TGCAGTGCCTATGGAGCGGGGGCCTTCACGGATACGCAGTATTTT
CSAYGAGAFTDTQYF
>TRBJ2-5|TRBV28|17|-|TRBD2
TGTGCCAGCAGTCCTAACCAGCGGGGGGCGCGTAGGGAGACCCAGTACTTC
CASSPNQRGARRETQYF
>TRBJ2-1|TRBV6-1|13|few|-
TGTGCCAGCAGTGAAAGAAGGGTCAATGAGCAGTTCTTC
CASSERRVNEQFF
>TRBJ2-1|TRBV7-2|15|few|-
TGTGCCAGCAGCCCCCAGGGGATCTCCTACAATGAGCAGTTCTTC
CASSPQGISYNEQFF
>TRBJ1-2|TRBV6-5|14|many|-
TGTGCCAGCAGCCTACGTAAGGGAACCCAGGGCTACACCTTC
CASSLRKGTQGYTF
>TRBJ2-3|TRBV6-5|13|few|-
TGTGCCAGCAGCGGGGACAGCACAGATACGCAGTATTTT
CASSGDSTDTQYF
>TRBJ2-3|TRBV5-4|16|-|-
TGTGCCAGCAGCTTGGGTGGGGGCGGTCGCACAGATACGCAGTATTTT
CASSLGGGGRTDTQYF
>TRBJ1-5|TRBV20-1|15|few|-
TGCAGTGCTGGACGGAGGACAGCGGGAAATCAGCCCCAGCATTTT
CSAGRRTAGNQPQHF
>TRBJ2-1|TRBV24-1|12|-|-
TGTGCCACCAGTTCAACTTGGGATGAGCAGTTCTTC
CATSSTWDEQFF
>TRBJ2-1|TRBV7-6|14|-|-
TGTGCCAGCAGCCAAAAACCAAGAAGCAATGAGCAGTTCTTC
CASSQKPRSNEQFF
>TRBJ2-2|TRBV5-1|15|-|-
TGCGCCAGCAGCTTGGATGGCGGGCATACCGGGGAGCTGTTTTTT
CASSLDGGHTGELFF
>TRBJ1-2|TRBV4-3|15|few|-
TGTGCCAGCAGCCAACCACAGGGTGAAGAGAGGGGCTACACCTTC
CASSQPQGEERGYTF
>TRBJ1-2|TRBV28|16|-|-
TGTGCCAGCAGGCCAACCGATGGTCCCAAAGGGTATGGCTACACCTTC
CASRPTDGPKGYGYTF
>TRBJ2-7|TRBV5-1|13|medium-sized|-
TGCGCCAGCAGTTCCCAAATTTCCTACGAGCAGTACTTC
CASSSQISYEQYF
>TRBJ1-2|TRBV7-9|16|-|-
TGTGCCAGCAGCCCTTGGGGGCGACCGACAAACTATGGCTACACCTTC
CASSPWGRPTNYGYTF
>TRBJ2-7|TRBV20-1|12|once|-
TGCAGTGCAACCCCCAGCTTGGACGAGCAGTACTTC
CSATPSLDEQYF
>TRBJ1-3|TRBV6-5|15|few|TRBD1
TGTGCCAGCACGGACAGGTCTCCCTCTGGAAACACCATATATTTT
CASTDRSPSGNTIYF
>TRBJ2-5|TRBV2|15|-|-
TGTGCCAGCAGTGAAGACTCGACTGCAAAAGAGACCCAGTACTTC
CASSEDSTAKETQYF
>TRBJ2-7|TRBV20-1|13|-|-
TGCAGTGCTATAACAGGGTTCTCCTACGAGCAGTACTTC
CSAITGFSYEQYF
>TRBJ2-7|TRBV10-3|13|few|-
TGTGCCATCAGTGAAGGGCAGGGCTACGAGCAGTACTTC
CAISEGQGYEQYF
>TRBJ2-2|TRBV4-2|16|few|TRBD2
TGTGCCAGCAGTTATCTCGGGACTACGAACACCGGGGAGCTGTTTTTT
CASSYLGTTNTGELFF
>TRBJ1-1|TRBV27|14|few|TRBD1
TGTGCCAGCAGTTTACTCGGGCAGGGGGCGCAAAAGACGTTT
CASSLLGQGAQKTF
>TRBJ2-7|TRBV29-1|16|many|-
TGCAGCGTTGAATTAGGTCTAGCAGGCAGCTCCTACGAGCAGTACTTC
CSVELGLAGSSYEQYF
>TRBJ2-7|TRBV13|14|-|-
TGTGCCAGCGGCGACTACTCGCGCCCCTACGAGCAGTACTTC
CASGDYSRPYEQYF